This TCR beta chain was sequenced in a study of cytomegalovirus exposure and HLA in healthy donors. Germline V gene data show CDR1 as SGHTA and CDR2 as FQGNSA. Trimming cost V 3 bases and J 0 bases, with 11 bases left between them. The CDR3 covers 15 residues. PCR used 60 Vbeta primers and 13 Jbeta primers. TCRdb's copy holds only in-frame clones and misses some; the assay was immunoSEQ multiplex PCR. The sample totals 60,000 to 80,000 clones. Specimen: PBMCs. J is TRBJ1-1 and V is TRBV7-2; tentatively, D is TRBD1 (5 bases). The TCR originated in a middle-aged man in good health and CMV-seronegative. DNA for the CDR3: TGTGCCAGCAGCTTTTTAGGGGCCTTGAACACTGAAGCTTTCTTT. The encoded protein is CASSFLGALNTEAFF.